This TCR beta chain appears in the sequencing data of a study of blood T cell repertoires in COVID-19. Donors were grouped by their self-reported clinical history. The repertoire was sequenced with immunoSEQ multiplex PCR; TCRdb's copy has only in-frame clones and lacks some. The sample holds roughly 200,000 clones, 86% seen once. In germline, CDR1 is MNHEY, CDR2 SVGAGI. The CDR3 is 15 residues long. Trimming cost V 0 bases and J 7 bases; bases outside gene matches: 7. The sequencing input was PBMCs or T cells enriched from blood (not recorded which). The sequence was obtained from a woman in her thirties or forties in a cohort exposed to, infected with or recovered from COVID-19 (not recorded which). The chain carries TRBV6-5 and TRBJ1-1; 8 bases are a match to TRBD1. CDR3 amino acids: CASSYSTGAADEAFF. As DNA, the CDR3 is TGTGCCAGCAGTTACTCGACAGGGGCCGCCGATGAAGCTTTCTTT.